A selection of T cell receptor beta chains follows, all from one sample in a study of blood T cell repertoires in COVID-19. Assay: immunoSEQ multiplex PCR; the TCRdb copy retains only in-frame clones and omits some. The profile shows almost 65,000 clones, 88% of them singletons. The sample comprised PBMCs or T cells enriched from blood (not recorded which). All receptors come from a woman in her forties who had recovered from COVID-19. The CDR3 runs from the conserved cysteine through the conserved F or W. A D gene is named only where the DNA matches it firmly. The size of a clone is reported for some rows only, either as once, few or many, or as a class for expanded clones.

v_gene	abundance	j_gene	d_gene	CDR3aa	CDR3nt
TRBV27	NA	TRBJ2-7	NA	CASSSLQVPTKDYEQYF	TGTGCCAGCAGTTCCTTACAGGTTCCCACTAAGGACTACGAGCAGTACTTC
TRBV5-8	NA	TRBJ1-4	NA	CASSSDILFF	TGTGCCAGCAGCTCAGACATTCTGTTTTTT
TRBV11-2	NA	TRBJ2-3	TRBD2	CASSLASGGARADTQYF	TGTGCCAGCAGCTTAGCTAGCGGGGGGGCCAGAGCAGATACGCAGTATTTT
TRBV6-4	NA	TRBJ1-5	TRBD1	CASKKPTGGNQPQHF	TGTGCCAGCAAGAAGCCGACAGGGGGTAATCAGCCCCAGCATTTT
TRBV7-8	NA	TRBJ2-1	NA	CASSFVRDEQFF	TGTGCCAGCAGCTTCGTGAGAGATGAGCAGTTCTTC
TRBV11-2	NA	TRBJ1-6	NA	CASSSFLPLHF	TGTGCCAGCAGCTCCTTTTTACCCCTCCACTTT
TRBV19	once	TRBJ2-2	TRBD1	CASSIRGQGAVTGELFF	TGTGCCAGTAGTATAAGGGGACAGGGGGCGGTCACCGGGGAGCTGTTTTTT
TRBV10-3	NA	TRBJ1-1	NA	CAIRGASGTEAFF	TGTGCCATCAGGGGGGCCAGCGGCACTGAAGCTTTCTTT
TRBV2	NA	TRBJ2-5	NA	CASSEGLPQTQYF	TGTGCCAGCAGTGAAGGACTACCGCAGACCCAGTACTTC
TRBV5-6	NA	TRBJ2-5	NA	CASSLGQLYQETQYF	TGTGCCAGCAGCTTGGGACAGCTGTACCAAGAGACCCAGTACTTC
TRBV27	NA	TRBJ1-5	NA	CASSSWGDQPQHF	TGTGCCAGCAGTTCGTGGGGGGATCAGCCCCAGCATTTT
TRBV24-1	once	TRBJ2-3	NA	CATSSSRGASTDTQYF	TGTGCCACCAGTTCCTCACGGGGGGCTAGCACAGATACGCAGTATTTT
TRBV7-9	NA	TRBJ1-1	NA	CASSAPQGISFF	TGTGCCAGCAGCGCTCCGCAGGGGATTTCTTTCTTT
TRBV7-6	NA	TRBJ1-1	TRBD1	CASSPGGAGANTEAFF	TGTGCCAGCAGTCCAGGGGGCGCCGGGGCGAACACTGAAGCTTTCTTT
TRBV6-1	NA	TRBJ2-7	NA	CASSEGEPYEQYF	TGTGCCAGCAGTGAAGGCGAACCCTACGAGCAGTACTTC
TRBV5-1	NA	TRBJ1-1	NA	CASSLGQGMNTEAFF	TGCGCCAGCAGCTTGGGGCAGGGGATGAACACTGAAGCTTTCTTT
TRBV14	NA	TRBJ2-2	TRBD2	CASSLAGALGGELFF	TGTGCCAGCAGTCTAGCGGGGGCTCTTGGCGGGGAGCTGTTTTTT
TRBV4-2	NA	TRBJ1-3	NA	CASSSRQASSGNTIYF	TGTGCCAGCAGCTCACGACAGGCGAGCTCTGGAAACACCATATATTTT
TRBV6-5	once	TRBJ1-5	NA	CASSYREGQPQHF	TGTGCCAGCAGTTACCGCGAGGGTCAGCCCCAGCATTTT
TRBV27	NA	TRBJ1-2	NA	CASSFAGDGGYTF	TGTGCCAGCAGTTTCGCGGGGGATGGAGGCTACACCTTC
TRBV12-3/TRBV12-4	NA	TRBJ2-7	NA	CASSRDTYYEQYF	TGTGCCAGCAGCAGGGACACCTACTACGAGCAGTACTTC
TRBV2	once	TRBJ2-7	NA	CAALWAAGTYEQYF	TGTGCCGCATTATGGGCGGCAGGGACCTACGAGCAGTACTTC
TRBV5-6	NA	TRBJ1-2	NA	CASSLGGADYGYTF	TGTGCCAGCAGCTTGGGTGGCGCGGACTATGGCTACACCTTC
TRBV5-6	NA	TRBJ2-1	NA	CASSLVDLVLHNEQFF	TGTGCCAGCAGCTTGGTAGACTTGGTCCTTCACAATGAGCAGTTCTTC
TRBV2	NA	TRBJ2-3	NA	CASSVSYTDTQYF	TGTGCCAGCAGTGTAAGCTACACAGATACGCAGTATTTT
TRBV6-5	NA	TRBJ1-1	TRBD1	CASSYSRTGGTEAFF	TGTGCCAGCAGTTACTCCAGGACAGGGGGGACTGAAGCTTTCTTT
TRBV2	NA	TRBJ1-6	NA	CASSEYNTRSPLHF	TGTGCCAGCAGTGAGTACAATACGAGGTCACCCCTCCACTTT
TRBV10-1	few	TRBJ2-1	NA	CASSAGNHNEQFF	TGCGCCAGCAGTGCAGGGAACCACAATGAGCAGTTCTTC
TRBV20-1	NA	TRBJ1-5	TRBD1	CSASFGRGYNQPQHF	TGCAGTGCTAGTTTTGGCAGGGGGTACAATCAGCCCCAGCATTTT
TRBV10-2	NA	TRBJ1-3	TRBD1	CASSAASGQVSGNTIYF	TGCGCCAGCAGTGCAGCGTCGGGACAGGTCTCTGGAAACACCATATATTTT
TRBV28	NA	TRBJ2-3	NA	CASSFVAGTDTQYF	TGTGCCAGCAGTTTCGTAGCAGGCACAGATACGCAGTATTTT
TRBV19	NA	TRBJ1-1	NA	CASSTFGQLNTEAFF	TGTGCCAGTAGTACTTTCGGACAGCTGAACACTGAAGCTTTCTTT
TRBV11-2	NA	TRBJ2-6	TRBD1	CASSSYRGVRSGANVLTF	TGTGCCAGCAGCTCCTACAGGGGAGTTAGATCTGGGGCCAACGTCCTGACTTTC
TRBV6-4	NA	TRBJ2-1	TRBD1	CASSDSGQGNSNEQFF	TGTGCCAGCAGTGACTCGGGACAGGGTAATAGCAATGAGCAGTTCTTC
TRBV7-6	NA	TRBJ1-2	TRBD1	CASSQGADGYTF	TGTGCCAGCAGCCAGGGGGCGGATGGCTACACCTTC
TRBV6-1	NA	TRBJ2-5	NA	CASSETYSQETQYF	TGTGCCAGCAGTGAAACGTACAGCCAAGAGACCCAGTACTTC
TRBV20-1	NA	TRBJ1-3	NA	CSASQGRNTIYF	TGCAGTGCTAGTCAGGGCAGAAACACCATATATTTT
TRBV28	NA	TRBJ1-2	NA	CASSLFRGNGYTF	TGTGCCAGCAGTTTATTCAGGGGAAATGGCTACACCTTC
TRBV5-1	NA	TRBJ2-7	NA	CASSLDGRYEQYF	TGCGCCAGCAGCTTGGATGGTCGGTACGAGCAGTACTTC
TRBV11-2	NA	TRBJ1-6	NA	CASDGSPSQYNSPLHF	TGTGCCAGCGACGGGTCCCCGTCTCAATATAATTCACCCCTCCACTTT
TRBV11-2	NA	TRBJ1-1	TRBD1	CASSLKDRTLNTEAFF	TGTGCCAGCAGCTTAAAGGACAGGACCTTGAACACTGAAGCTTTCTTT
TRBV19	NA	TRBJ1-1	NA	CASKPGQWNTEAFF	TGTGCCAGTAAACCGGGACAATGGAACACTGAAGCTTTCTTT
TRBV6-6	NA	TRBJ1-5	TRBD1	CASSQTGGNSNQPQHF	TGTGCCAGCAGTCAAACAGGGGGGAATAGCAATCAGCCCCAGCATTTT
TRBV10-2	NA	TRBJ2-3	TRBD2	CASTGGPGFSTDTQYF	TGCGCCAGCACGGGGGGGCCAGGTTTTAGCACAGATACGCAGTATTTT
TRBV4-1	NA	TRBJ1-2	TRBD1	CASSQVLQGVGGYTF	TGCGCCAGCAGCCAGGTCCTTCAGGGGGTCGGGGGCTACACCTTC
TRBV19	NA	TRBJ2-1	TRBD2	CASHRGVSDNEQFF	TGTGCCAGTCACCGGGGGGTTTCGGATAATGAGCAGTTCTTC
TRBV4-1	NA	TRBJ1-5	NA	CASSQDLGAPQHF	TGCGCCAGCAGCCAAGATCTGGGGGCGCCCCAGCATTTT
TRBV18	once	TRBJ1-2	NA	CASSPTLPGVGRSSYGYTF	TGTGCCAGCTCACCGACGCTGCCGGGGGTGGGTCGGTCTAGCTATGGCTACACCTTC
TRBV5-4	NA	TRBJ2-5	TRBD2	CASSLAGGGETQYF	TGTGCCAGCAGCCTAGCGGGGGGGGGAGAGACCCAGTACTTC
TRBV2	NA	TRBJ2-7	TRBD2	CASSESGGSSYEQYF	TGTGCCAGCAGTGAAAGCGGGGGGTCCTCCTACGAGCAGTACTTC
TRBV7-8	NA	TRBJ2-7	TRBD2	CASSLPVRGEGPEQYF	TGTGCCAGCAGCCTCCCTGTGCGGGGGGAGGGACCGGAGCAGTACTTC
TRBV5-4	NA	TRBJ2-7	NA	CASSGGTSSYEQYF	TGTGCCAGCAGCGGAGGGACCAGCTCCTACGAGCAGTACTTC
TRBV11-2	NA	TRBJ2-1	TRBD1	CASSSGGNSYNEQFF	TGTGCCAGCAGCTCAGGGGGCAACTCCTACAATGAGCAGTTCTTC
TRBV5-1	NA	TRBJ2-7	TRBD2	CASSSGLAGGPSSYEQYF	TGCGCCAGCAGCTCTGGACTAGCGGGGGGGCCGTCCTCCTACGAGCAGTACTTC
TRBV24-1	NA	TRBJ2-7	NA	CATSDFFPYGIAVFSYEQYF	TGTGCCACCAGTGATTTCTTCCCCTATGGGATAGCGGTGTTCTCCTACGAGCAGTACTTC
TRBV28	few	TRBJ1-4	NA	CASSPPTVTDSNEKLFF	TGTGCCAGCAGCCCCCCCACCGTGACAGATAGTAATGAAAAACTGTTTTTT
TRBV19	NA	TRBJ2-2	TRBD2	CASSIPLAGNPGELFF	TGTGCCAGTAGTATACCACTAGCGGGCAACCCCGGGGAGCTGTTTTTT
TRBV7-8	NA	TRBJ1-1	TRBD1	CASSLRDRDTEAFF	TGTGCCAGCAGCCTCCGGGACAGGGACACTGAAGCTTTCTTT
TRBV5-1	NA	TRBJ1-1	NA	CASSLGIGRDTEAFF	TGCGCCAGCAGCTTGGGTATAGGGAGGGACACTGAAGCTTTCTTT